These 27 T cell receptor gamma chains were sequenced from one sample in a study of Vδ1+ human thymocytes. Findings and caveats of the study: In the thymus, TRG and TRD repertoires looked highly polyclonal with Gaussian CDR3 lengths.

Their specific antigens are unknown. Extracted RNA was reverse transcribed into cDNA. Pooled V-gene forward primers with one constant-region reverse primer generated the CDR3 amplicons by multiplex PCR. TCRdb re-processed the multiplex PCR reads via CATT. The data hold about 36,000 gamma-chain clones, with about 19% observed a single time. The sample comprised Vdelta1+ gamma-delta thymocytes from the thymus. As for subset: FACS-sorted CD3+ TCRalphabeta- TCRVdelta1+ TCRVdelta2- thymocytes. Receptors originate from a girl less than two years old who had congenital heart surgery.

With respect to this clone: A much larger clonotype is one base distant, so this may be a read error. This sample includes further DNA sequences coding for the same CDR3. V is TRGV3 and J is TRGJ1 or TRGJ2. The CDR3 has 13 amino acids. V shed 1 base and J 2 bases; nucleotides not matched to a gene: 2. Germline-derived CDR1 and CDR2 are VTNTFY and YDVSTARD (reference sequence). CDR3 loop: CATWDRHYYKKLF. CDR3 DNA: TGTGCCACCTGGGACAGACATTATTATAAGAAACTCTTT.

This clone was seen more than once but under ten times. The J gene is TRGJ1 or TRGJ2, the V gene TRGV4. V lost 1 base to trimming and J lost 8 bases; unmatched junction nucleotides: 8. This CDR3 is built from 13 residues. Germline CDR1 EGSTGY, CDR2 YDSYTSSV. CDR3 region: CATWDGLSNKKLF. For the CDR3, the DNA is TGTGCCACCTGGGATGGCCTCTCTAATAAGAAACTCTTT.

V and J are TRGV4 and TRGJ1 or TRGJ2. The CDR3 length is 14 residues. V dropped 5 bases and J dropped 3; count of bases not matched to a gene: 10. Germline CDR1 reads EGSTGY; CDR2 reads YDSYTSSV. The CDR3 region is CATWAGGAYYKKLF. CDR3 DNA: TGTGCCACCTGGGCCGGGGGGGCTTATTATAAGAAACTCTTT.

This clone showed up just a few times. V usage is TRGV3 and J usage is TRGJ1 or TRGJ2. The CDR3 has 13 amino acids. The V gene end was trimmed by 0 bases and the J gene end by 7 bases; junction bases not matched to a gene: 6. CDR1 and CDR2 from the germline V gene are VTNTFY and YDVSTARD (reference sequence). The CDR3 spells CATWDRLQYKKLF. The DNA for the CDR3 is TGTGCCACCTGGGACAGGCTGCAATATAAGAAACTCTTT.

This chain uses TRGV3 with TRGJP. Germline trimming cut 2 bases from V and 9 bases from J; bases unmatched to any gene: 4. The CDR3 consists of 15 residues. Germline V CDR1 and CDR2: VTNTFY, YDVSTARD (reference sequence). The DNA for the CDR3 is TGTGCCACCTGGGACAATCCGTTGGGCAAAAAAATCAAGGTATTT. Translation: CATWDNPLGKKIKVF.

V is TRGV3 and J is TRGJ1 or TRGJ2. The CDR3 has 14 residues. Germline CDR1 is VTNTFY and CDR2 is YDVSTARD (reference sequence). The V segment lost 3 bases and the J segment 1 base; nucleotides outside the gene matches: 6. This CDR3 reads CATWDPTNYYKKLF. CDR3 nucleotide sequence: TGTGCCACCTGGGACCCGACTAATTATTATAAGAAACTCTTT.

V and J are TRGV8 and TRGJ1 or TRGJ2. The germline CDR1 and CDR2 sequences are VENAVY and YDSYNSRV. J lost 6 bases, V lost 3 bases, and 8 bases had no gene match. The CDR3 loop spans 13 amino acids. The CDR3 protein is CATWDLGRYKKLF. Here the CDR3 DNA reads TGTGCCACCTGGGATCTAGGGCGTTATAAGAAACTCTTT.

A note on this clone: The sample contains more than one DNA sequence encoding this CDR3. The chain is built from TRGV2 and TRGJP2. CDR3 length: 12 amino acids. V lost 0 bases and J lost 10; bases outside the gene matches: 2. CDR1 is EGSNGY and CDR2 is YDSYNSKV in the germline V gene. The DNA of the CDR3 is TGTGCCACCTGGGACGGGCGTTGGATCAAGACGTTT. This translates into CATWDGRWIKTF.

This clone was counted between two and nine times. Other DNA variants within this sample encode the same CDR3. The genes are TRGV9 and TRGJ1 or TRGJ2. The CDR3 covers 14 residues. V shed 1 base and J 1 base; nucleotides not matched to a gene: 4. Germline values: CDR1 GITISATS, CDR2 ISYDGTV (reference sequence). The CDR3 coding sequence is TGTGCCTTGTGGGAGGTCCAAAATTATTATAAGAAACTCTTT. Its protein product is CALWEVQNYYKKLF.

By sample fraction, this clone is large. Other DNA sequences in this specimen translate into the identical CDR3. The J gene is TRGJ1 or TRGJ2, the V gene TRGV2. The CDR3 covers 12 residues. V lost 0 bases to trimming and J lost 6 bases; unmatched junction nucleotides: 2. CDR1 is EGSNGY and CDR2 is YDSYNSKV in the germline V gene. This CDR3 reads CATWDGRYKKLF. DNA of the CDR3: TGTGCCACCTGGGACGGGCGTTATAAGAAACTCTTT.

This clone was counted ten times or more. The rearrangement links TRGV4 to TRGJ1 or TRGJ2. Trimming removed 3 bases from V and 11 bases from J; junction bases left unmatched: 7. The CDR3 is 11 amino acids. The germline CDR1 and CDR2 sequences are EGSTGY and YDSYTSSV. The CDR3 loop reads CATWDTGEKLF. The CDR3 DNA reads as TGTGCCACCTGGGATACTGGGGAGAAACTCTTT.

This clone occurred a few times. The V call is TRGV9, the J call TRGJ1 or TRGJ2. Germline V gene lookup returns CDR1 GITISATS and CDR2 ISYDGTV (reference sequence). After removal of 3 bases from V and 12 bases from J, the junction contained 8 bases not matched to a gene. This CDR3 is 11 amino acids long. Here the CDR3 reads CALWEMRVKLF. CDR3 DNA sequence: TGTGCCTTGTGGGAGATGCGTGTGAAACTCTTT.

This clone was observed a handful of times. The chain combines TRGV3 with TRGJ1 or TRGJ2. Germline assignment: CDR1 VTNTFY and CDR2 YDVSTARD (reference sequence). With 9 bases clipped from V and 3 bases from J, the junction kept 5 bases outside the gene matches. The length of the CDR3 is 11 residues. CDR3 residues: CATITYYKKLF. The DNA for the CDR3 is TGTGCCACCATCACTTATTATAAGAAACTCTTT.

The rearrangement joins TRGV8 to TRGJP2. Trimming took 1 base from V and 6 from J; bases not matched to a gene: 2. Germline values: CDR1 VENAVY, CDR2 YDSYNSRV. This CDR3 contains 13 residues. The CDR3 coding sequence is TGTGCCACCTGGGATAGATGTGATTGGATCAAGACGTTT. It is translated as CATWDRCDWIKTF.

This clone has just a few counts. This chain joins TRGV9 and TRGJ1 or TRGJ2. The CDR3 is 11 amino acids. Germline V gene data show CDR1 as GITISATS and CDR2 as ISYDGTV (reference sequence). V shed 5 bases and J 8 bases; nucleotides not matched to a gene: 6. Here the CDR3 reads CALWGHDKKLF. The CDR3 bases are TGTGCCTTGTGGGGGCATGATAAGAAACTCTTT.

This clone turned up a few times. A read error may produce the germline difference seen at one junction end. The chain is built from TRGV4 and TRGJ1 or TRGJ2. The CDR3 totals 14 residues. Per the germline V gene, CDR1 is EGSTGY and CDR2 is YDSYTSSV. The CDR3 protein is CATWDGVRYYKKLF. The CDR3 DNA is TGTGCCACCTGGGACGGGGTCAGGTATTATAAAAAACTCTTT.

This clone was detected only a few times. The chain employs TRGV8 and TRGJ1 or TRGJ2. The V segment lost 8 bases and the J segment 8 bases; nucleotides outside the gene matches: 9. The CDR3 extends over 11 amino acids. Germline V gene data show CDR1 as VENAVY and CDR2 as YDSYNSRV. The CDR3 coding sequence is TGTGCCACCTACCCGTATGATAAGAAACTCTTT. It encodes CATYPYDKKLF.

The chain uses TRGV8 and TRGJ1 or TRGJ2. Per the germline V gene, CDR1 is VENAVY and CDR2 is YDSYNSRV. V shed 3 bases and J 3 bases; nucleotides not matched to a gene: 11. The CDR3 length is 15 residues. The CDR3 protein is CATWDSTTPYYKKLF. The CDR3 nucleotides read TGTGCCACCTGGGATTCCACGACCCCTTATTATAAGAAACTCTTT.

This clone has more than one count but fewer than ten. This sequence joins TRGV9 and TRGJ1 or TRGJ2. V lost 3 bases and J lost 6; bases outside the gene matches: 5. The CDR3 has 12 residues. CDR1 and CDR2 from the germline V gene are GITISATS and ISYDGTV (reference sequence). The CDR3 loop is CALWELFYKKLF. As DNA, the CDR3 is TGTGCCTTGTGGGAGCTTTTTTATAAGAAACTCTTT.

About this clone: The identical CDR3 is also encoded by other nucleotide sequences in the sample. This sequence joins TRGV9 and TRGJ1 or TRGJ2. Per germline, CDR1 GITISATS and CDR2 ISYDGTV (reference sequence). Trimming cost V 4 bases and J 2 bases; bases outside gene matches: 5. This CDR3 contains 13 residues. CDR3 residues: CALWDLYYYKKLF. The CDR3 DNA reads TGTGCCTTGTGGGATCTATATTATTATAAGAAACTCTTT.

The table lists this clone with a few counts. The rearrangement joins TRGV3 to TRGJ1 or TRGJ2. Germline trimming cut 0 bases from V and 6 bases from J; bases unmatched to any gene: 14. Germline V gene lookup returns CDR1 VTNTFY and CDR2 YDVSTARD (reference sequence). There are 16 residues in the CDR3. CDR3 in DNA: TGTGCCACCTGGGACAGGCCAGTGGGTGTAGGTTATAAGAAACTCTTT. It codes for CATWDRPVGVGYKKLF.

Turning to this clone: This may be a read error: a much more frequent sequence differs by one nucleotide. This chain joins TRGV9 and TRGJ1 or TRGJ2. The CDR3 loop spans 13 amino acids. V lost 0 bases, J lost 5 bases, and 4 bases stayed unmatched. Germline CDR1 GITISATS, CDR2 ISYDGTV (reference sequence). For the CDR3, the DNA is TGTGCCTTGTGGGAGGTGCCTAATTATAAGAAACTCTTT. The encoded protein is CALWEVPNYKKLF.

This clone was detected a few times. The chain recombines TRGV5 with TRGJP2. The V segment lost 3 bases and the J segment 2 bases; nucleotides outside the gene matches: 6. Germline CDR1 VINAFY, CDR2 YDVSNSKD. The CDR3 totals 15 residues. CDR3 DNA sequence: TGTGCCACCTGGGACTGTGGGAGTAGTGATTGGATCAAGACGTTT. It is translated as CATWDCGSSDWIKTF.

This clone came up a few times. The chain recombines TRGV9 with TRGJ1 or TRGJ2. The ends lost 0 bases at V and 10 bases at J; junction bases unmatched: 12. The CDR3 covers 14 residues. Germline CDR1 and CDR2: GITISATS and ISYDGTV (reference sequence). CDR3 region: CALWEVGQRRKKLF. As DNA, the CDR3 is TGTGCCTTGTGGGAGGTGGGCCAGAGGCGCAAGAAACTCTTT.

This clone appeared a few times. The J gene is TRGJP2, the V gene TRGV9. Per germline, CDR1 GITISATS and CDR2 ISYDGTV (reference sequence). The CDR3 has 14 residues. The V segment lost 4 bases and the J segment 3 bases; nucleotides outside the gene matches: 5. The CDR3 nucleotides read TGTGCCTTGTGGGATTCCCGTAGTGATTGGATCAAGACGTTT. It translates to CALWDSRSDWIKTF.

A note on this clone: Distinct nucleotide sequences in the sample also encode this CDR3. The chain employs TRGV2 and TRGJP2. The J segment lost 0 bases and the V segment lost 1 base, leaving 5 bases of the junction unmatched. From germline, CDR1 is EGSNGY and CDR2 YDSYNSKV. The CDR3 extends over 16 amino acids. The CDR3 DNA reads TGTGCCACCTGGGACGGATCTTATAGTAGTGATTGGATCAAGACGTTT. It encodes CATWDGSYSSDWIKTF.

As for this clone: Other DNA sequences in this specimen translate into the identical CDR3. The V call is TRGV9, the J call TRGJ1 or TRGJ2. This CDR3 has 13 amino acids. V lost 2 bases and J lost 3; bases outside the gene matches: 4. Germline values: CDR1 GITISATS, CDR2 ISYDGTV (reference sequence). CDR3 coding DNA: TGTGCCTTGTGGGAGGGAGGTTATTATAAGAAACTCTTT. Residues: CALWEGGYYKKLF.